Listed below are T cell receptor beta chains from one sample, sequenced in a study of T-cell reconstitution after alpha-beta-depleted transplantation in children. MiXCR, run by TCRdb on the PCR reads, gives a single entry per CDR3 protein. In the table there are hundreds of thousands of distinct CDR3 sequences, around 13% of which are singletons. The sample was PBMCs from the stem cell graft donor, taken from the stem cell graft. These receptor sequences come from a human donor who donated a stem cell graft to a child with combined immunodeficiency. Each CDR3 is given with its conserved first and last residue. D genes are given only for firm matches. The size field is filled for only some rows; it gives once, few, many or a size class.

d_call j_call v_call clone_size cdr3_nt cdr3_aa
NA TRBJ2-5 TRBV29-1 many TGCAGCGTTTTCCGGGACTCAGAGACCCAGTACTTC CSVFRDSETQYF
NA TRBJ1-1 TRBV5-1 NA TGCGCCAGCAGCTTGGGGACCCGAGGAAACACTGAAGCTTTCTTT CASSLGTRGNTEAFF
TRBD1 TRBJ2-5 TRBV7-6 NA TGTGCCAGCAGCAAACAGGGGGAACAAGAGACCCAGTACTTC CASSKQGEQETQYF
TRBD1 TRBJ2-7 TRBV5-6 NA TGTGCCAGCAGTTATTGGACAGGGGCAACCTACGAGCAGTACTTC CASSYWTGATYEQYF
TRBD1 TRBJ2-1 TRBV20-1 many TGCAGTGCTAGCCACAGGGGGATCCGCAATGAGCAGTTCTTC CSASHRGIRNEQFF
TRBD2 TRBJ2-5 TRBV2 NA TGTGCCAGCAGTGAATCAGCGGGAGTGGAGACCCAGTACTTC CASSESAGVETQYF
TRBD2 TRBJ2-3 TRBV7-7 NA TGTGCTAGCAGCGAAAATAGCGGGGGGGCCGCAGATACGCAGTATTTT CASSENSGGAADTQYF
TRBD2 TRBJ2-5 TRBV29-1 few TGCAGCGTTGAACTAGCGGGGACCCAAGAGACCCAGTACTTC CSVELAGTQETQYF
NA TRBJ1-5 TRBV10-3 many TGTGCCATCAGTGAACATGAACAGGGTCCCCAGCATTTT CAISEHEQGPQHF
NA TRBJ2-7 TRBV12-3/TRBV12-4 many TGTGCCAGCAGCCTTAAGGAGCGGAGCTACGAGCAGTACTTC CASSLKERSYEQYF
TRBD2 TRBJ2-3 TRBV7-3 NA TGTGCCAGCAGCTGGGGACTAGCGGTGGGCACAGATACGCAGTATTTT CASSWGLAVGTDTQYF
NA TRBJ2-7 TRBV21-1 few TGTGCCAGCAGCCCTCGAGGCAGGGGTATCTACGAGCAGTACTTC CASSPRGRGIYEQYF
TRBD1 TRBJ2-3 TRBV24-1 few TGTGCCACCGAAGACAGGGGGCAAGGAGATACGCAGTATTTT CATEDRGQGDTQYF
NA TRBJ2-5 TRBV4-3 few TGCGCCAGCAGCCGAGGTTGGGGGCGGGGGAGCCAAGAGACCCAGTACTTC CASSRGWGRGSQETQYF
NA TRBJ1-1 TRBV12-3/TRBV12-4 few TGTGCCAGCACCTCCGGGCAGACGAACACTGAAGCTTTCTTT CASTSGQTNTEAFF
NA TRBJ2-1 TRBV6-2/TRBV6-3 few TGTGCCAGCAGTTTTGTAATCCGCCGGGATGAGCAGTTCTTC CASSFVIRRDEQFF
NA TRBJ1-1 TRBV12-3/TRBV12-4 few TGTGCCAGCAGGCAGGGTTCTGAAGCTTTCTTT CASRQGSEAFF
TRBD1 TRBJ1-5 TRBV4-3 NA TGCGCCAGCAGCCAAAGTGGACAGGGGGATCAGCCCCAGCATTTT CASSQSGQGDQPQHF
NA TRBJ1-2 TRBV2 many TGTGCCACCCACCACGGGACACTCTATGGCTACACCTTC CATHHGTLYGYTF
TRBD1 TRBJ2-1 TRBV29-1 many TGCAGCGTTACAGGGGGCTTCTACAATGAGCAGTTCTTC CSVTGGFYNEQFF
NA TRBJ2-1 TRBV20-1 NA TGCAGTGCTAGGGTCCCCGGGACTTATTATGAGCAGTTCTTC CSARVPGTYYEQFF
TRBD1 TRBJ2-7 TRBV16 many TGTGCCAGCAGCCGGCCGGGACAGGGTTCTGGTGGCGGCTACGAGCAGTACTTC CASSRPGQGSGGGYEQYF
TRBD1 TRBJ2-7 TRBV5-1 few TGCGCCAGCAGCTTGGCGAAGGACAGGGGGCGAAGGGAGCAGTACTTC CASSLAKDRGRREQYF
NA TRBJ1-4 TRBV12-3/TRBV12-4 many TGTGCCAGCAGTGGGACCAGTAATGAAAAACTGTTTTTT CASSGTSNEKLFF
TRBD1 TRBJ1-5 TRBV19 NA TGTGCCAGTAGTAGGGCAGGGGGCTTGAGCAATCAGCCCCAGCATTTT CASSRAGGLSNQPQHF
TRBD1 TRBJ1-5 TRBV19 few TGTGCCAGTAGCCGACCTCCGGGACAGGGTAACCAGCCCCAGCATTTT CASSRPPGQGNQPQHF
TRBD2 TRBJ2-3 TRBV10-3 many TGTGCCATCAGTGAGACACCCTCGGGACTAGCGGGAGGGCCTAATACGCAGTATTTT CAISETPSGLAGGPNTQYF
TRBD1 TRBJ1-4 TRBV20-1 once TGCAGTGCTAAGACAGGGTATGAAAAACTGTTTTTT CSAKTGYEKLFF
NA TRBJ2-1 TRBV5-1 NA TGCGCCAGCAGCTTGGGGGCGGGGGCGGATGAGCAGTTCTTC CASSLGAGADEQFF
TRBD1 TRBJ1-3 TRBV10-3 few TGTGCCATCGAGGGACAGGGAAAGACTGGAAACACCATATATTTT CAIEGQGKTGNTIYF
TRBD1 TRBJ2-2 TRBV2 once TGTGCCAGCAGTTCTCCGGGACAGACGAACACCGGGGAGCTGTTTTTT CASSSPGQTNTGELFF
NA TRBJ2-2 TRBV4-2 few TGTGCCAGCAGCCAGCGGAGGTGGAACACCGGGGAGCTGTTTTTT CASSQRRWNTGELFF
TRBD1 TRBJ1-2 TRBV4-3 many TGCGCCAGCAGCCAAGAACGGGGACAGTTCTATGGCTACACCTTC CASSQERGQFYGYTF
NA TRBJ2-3 TRBV18 NA TGTGCCAGCTCGAGGGAGAGGGGAGACACAGATACGCAGTATTTT CASSRERGDTDTQYF
NA TRBJ1-5 TRBV3-1 NA TGTGCCAGCAGCCAAGGACACCTTAGCAATCAGCCCCAGCATTTT CASSQGHLSNQPQHF
NA TRBJ2-7 TRBV19 NA TGTGCCAGTAGTCAACAGGACAGTCTTACCTACGAGCAGTACTTC CASSQQDSLTYEQYF
NA TRBJ2-5 TRBV4-3 many TGCGCCAGCAGCCAAGTCGAGCGGAGCAGGGTAGAGCAAGAGACCCAGTACTTC CASSQVERSRVEQETQYF
NA TRBJ2-6 TRBV29-1 many TGCAGCGTTGAAATGCAGGGCGCTGGGGCCAACGTCCTGACTTTC CSVEMQGAGANVLTF
NA TRBJ1-1 TRBV30 once TGTGCCTGGAGTGTAAGGGGGAGTACTGAAGCTTTCTTT CAWSVRGSTEAFF
NA TRBJ2-1 TRBV7-8 few TGTGCCAGCAGCTTCGGCGGGGTCCCTGTCATCAATGAGCAGTTCTTC CASSFGGVPVINEQFF
NA TRBJ2-1 TRBV20-1 few TGCAGTGCTAGAAAGGGGCTCAATGAGCAGTTCTTC CSARKGLNEQFF
NA TRBJ2-1 TRBV3-1 NA TGTGCCAGCAGCCAACTCAGCTCCTACAATGAGCAGTTCTTC CASSQLSSYNEQFF
NA TRBJ1-3 TRBV5-1 many TGCGCCAGCAGCTTGGACAGAAGCGGAAACACCATATATTTT CASSLDRSGNTIYF
NA TRBJ2-5 TRBV6-5 few TGTGCCAGCAGTTACGGTACAGGGCTACGTAAAGCGGAGACCCAGTACTTC CASSYGTGLRKAETQYF
NA TRBJ2-7 TRBV13 NA TGTGCCAGCAGCTTAGGGGACTATAGTCTGGACGAGCAGTACTTC CASSLGDYSLDEQYF
NA TRBJ2-2 TRBV20-1 few TGCAGTGCTAGAGATCATAAGACCCATCGCGGGGAGCTGTTTTTT CSARDHKTHRGELFF